The 9 T cell receptor beta chains given below trace back to one sample, sequenced in a study of tumor-infiltrating lymphocytes in primary liver carcinoma. DNA and RNA were both co-extracted from approximately 20-30 mg of bulk tissue that had not been sorted. Synthesis of TCR beta cDNA was carried out from about 500 ng total RNA with a constant-region primer. Amplification in three nested multiplex PCR rounds with slightly modified ARM-PCR gave rise to TCR beta libraries. A C-beta reverse primer was combined with TRBV1-TRBV30 forward primers in the first two PCR rounds, and each round had 10 cycles. TCRdb passed the multiplex PCR reads through MiXCR, listing each CDR3 protein once. The repertoire has about 130,000 distinct CDR3 sequences, 64% of them found once; the top ten carry about 8%. Input material: liver tumor tissue from sampling region 3. Subset defined: tumor region T3, left-lateral pole. Receptors originate from a woman aged 55-70 years with primary liver carcinoma and hepatitis B virus infection.

With respect to this clonotype: One end of the junction fails to match germline, which may point to a read error. The chain joins TRBV11-2 to TRBJ2-1; no reliable D call. The CDR3 length is 13 residues. Germline V lookup: CDR1 SGHAT, CDR2 FQNNGV. CDR3 sequence: CDSSFISLVEQFF. CDR3 nucleotides: TGTGACAGCAGCTTTATTTCATTGGTCGAGCAGTTCTTC.

About this clonotype: The junction does not match germline at one end; this may be a read error. V usage is TRBV6-1 and J usage is TRBJ2-7, with a weak D call TRBD2 (6 bases). This CDR3 comprises 13 residues. Germline loops: CDR1 MNHNS, CDR2 SASEGT. The CDR3 here is CASTPGLTYERYF. Here the CDR3 DNA reads TGTGCCAGCACCCCGGGACTCACGTACGAGCGGTACTTC.

This clonotype was observed a handful of times. The rearrangement links TRBV12-3 or TRBV12-4 to TRBJ2-5; 7 bases fit TRBD2. V was pared by 6 bases and J by 4 bases, with 5 bases of the junction left unmatched. The CDR3 is 13 amino acids. The DNA for the CDR3 is TGTGCCAGCAGCCGAAGCGGGACAGAGACCCAGTACTTC. Translating gives CASSRSGTETQYF.

With regard to this clonotype: The CDR3 does not close with the conserved phenylalanine or tryptophan, likely indicating a read error. The V and J genes are TRBV14 and TRBJ2-7; 12 bases line up with TRBD2. The CDR3 consists of 15 residues. Losses at the gene ends were 5 bases for V and 4 bases for J; bases not matched to a gene: 6. Germline CDR1 is SGHDN and CDR2 is FVKESK. CDR3 sequence (DNA): TGTGCCAGCAGCTGGACTAGCGGGATCCTTTACGAGCAGTACCTC. It is translated as CASSWTSGILYEQYL.

This clonotype qualifies as medium-sized. V is TRBV11-3 and J is TRBJ1-6; 8 positions agree with TRBD1. This CDR3 has 13 amino acids. From germline, CDR1 is SGHNT and CDR2 YENEEA. V lost 9 bases and J lost 7; bases outside the gene matches: 5. As DNA, the CDR3 is TGTGCCAGTTCGACAGGGGAAAATTCACCCCTCCACTTT. Amino acid sequence: CASSTGENSPLHF.

On this clonotype: This may come from a read error, since a much larger clone is one base off. J is TRBJ1-2 and V is TRBV12-3 or TRBV12-4; D not resolved. Trimming cost V 7 bases and J 8 bases, with 17 bases left between them. The CDR3 is made up of 13 amino acids. The CDR3 spells CASNLGYVPGYTF. CDR3 sequence (DNA): TGTGCCAGCAATTTGGGCTACGTCCCGGGCTACACCTTC.

As concerns this clonotype: One junction end does not reproduce the germline sequence, and a read error may be involved. The chain joins TRBV20-1 to TRBJ1-1, with TRBD1 identical over 7 bases. The CDR3 extends over 14 amino acids. Germline CDR1 DFQATT, CDR2 SNEGSKA (reference sequence). CDR3 DNA sequence: TGCGGTGCTAGGGAAGCCACAGGGGTCACTGAAACTTTCTTT. Translating it yields CGAREATGVTETFF.

To note about this clonotype: A read error may explain this, as a much larger clone is one base away. This chain joins TRBV5-1 and TRBJ2-7, with D perhaps TRBD1 (6 bases). CDR1 and CDR2 from the germline V gene are SGHRS and YFSETQ. This CDR3 comprises 13 residues. Deletions cut 5 bases from V and 1 base from J, with 10 bases between. CDR3 DNA sequence: TGCGCCAGCAGACTGGACAGATCCTACGAGCAGTACTTC. It encodes CASRLDRSYEQYF.

Concerning this clonotype itself: A junction end diverges from the germline sequence, so it may reflect a read error. The chain is built from TRBV6-5 and TRBJ1-1; perhaps TRBD1 as D (6 bases). The CDR3 has 13 residues. Germline V CDR1 and CDR2: MNHEY, SVGAGI. The CDR3 region has the DNA TGTGCCAGCAGCCGGGACATCAACACCGAAGCTCTCTTT. This codes for CASSRDINTEALF.